The 30 T cell receptor beta chains listed next were all sequenced from one sample in a study of T cells after posttransplantation cyclophosphamide. Generated by immunoSEQ multiplex PCR, the TCRdb table keeps only in-frame clones and is missing some. This repertoire shows about 18,000 clones, approximately 87% found once; its top ten account for more than 8%. The sample was memory CD4+ T cells sorted from blood. The source of these receptors is a man aged 25 to 40 in good health and a related stem cell transplant donor.

This sequence joins TRBV14 and TRBJ1-2; D unresolved. From germline, CDR1 is SGHDN and CDR2 FVKESK. The CDR3 has 16 amino acids. V lost 2 bases and J lost 0, with 13 bases in between. CDR3 bases: TGTGCCAGCAGCCAAAGAGGGCAGGCGACTAACTATGGCTACACCTTC. This encodes CASSQRGQATNYGYTF. The variable domain in full, completed from reference TRBV14 and TRBJ1-2, reads EAGVTQFPSHSVIEKGQTVTLRCDPISGHDNLYWYRRVMGKEIKFLLHFVKESKQDESGMPNNRFLAERTGGTYSTLKVQPAELEDSGVYFCASSQRGQATNYGYTFGSGTRLTVV.

The chain joins TRBV6-1 to TRBJ2-7; D unclear. There are 13 residues in the CDR3. Looked up from germline, CDR1 is MNHNS and CDR2 is SASEGT. This chain's CDR3 is CATWPTSSYEQYF. The CDR3 coding sequence is TGTGCTACCTGGCCAACCAGCTCCTACGAGCAGTACTTC.

J is TRBJ2-3 and V is TRBV10-1; TRBD2 is a possible D gene (6 bases). This CDR3 has 15 amino acids. The V and J ends lost 9 bases and 2 bases respectively, with 18 bases between them. Germline-derived CDR1 and CDR2 are WNHNN and SYGVQD (reference sequence). CDR3 DNA sequence: TGCGCCAGAGTATTGAGGGCTAGCGACACAGATACGCAGTATTTT. Protein sequence: CARVLRASDTDTQYF.

This chain joins TRBV11-3 and TRBJ2-3, with 8 bases identical to TRBD1. V was pared by 5 bases and J by 1 base, with 8 bases of the junction left unmatched. Germline CDR1 is SGHNT and CDR2 is YENEEA. This CDR3 has 16 amino acids. The CDR3 sequence: CASSPRQGLGTDTQYF. CDR3 bases: TGTGCCAGCAGCCCCCGACAGGGGCTGGGCACAGATACGCAGTATTTT.

The rearrangement uses TRBV2 and TRBJ2-7; weak D call: TRBD1 (5 bases). Germline CDR1 is SNHLY and CDR2 is FYNNEI. The CDR3 runs to 12 residues. Trimming stripped 10 bases from V and 5 bases from J, with 15 bases between. CDR3 protein: CATQGNLHEQYF. The CDR3 coding sequence is TGTGCCACCCAGGGAAACCTCCACGAGCAGTACTTC.

The chain links TRBV25-1 to TRBJ2-7, with D possibly TRBD1 on 5 matching bases. The V end lost 0 bases, the J end lost 6 bases, and 12 bases lay between the germline ends. CDR1 is MGHDK, CDR2 SYGVNS, per germline. The CDR3 covers 14 residues. In DNA, the CDR3 is TGTGCCAGCAGTGAATATTCAGGGTTTGGCGAGCAGTACTTC. It yields the protein CASSEYSGFGEQYF.

The V call is TRBV6-5, the J call TRBJ2-3; unclear D gene. CDR3 length equals 13 residues. Trimming left V 11 bases short and J 5 bases short, with 17 bases between. Germline V gives CDR1 MNHEY, CDR2 SVGAGI. CDR3 in amino acids: CAGKIVGVDTQYF. CDR3 nucleotides: TGTGCCGGCAAAATAGTGGGCGTAGATACGCAGTATTTT.

The chain uses TRBV19 and TRBJ2-2; tentative D call: TRBD1 (5 bases). CDR1 and CDR2 from the germline V gene are LNHDA and SQIVND (reference sequence). CDR3 length: 13 residues. Trimming cost V 5 bases and J 7 bases, with 11 bases left between them. CDR3 protein: CASSQKRGGELFF. In DNA form, the CDR3 reads TGTGCCAGTAGTCAGAAAAGGGGCGGGGAGCTGTTTTTT.

The chain carries TRBV7-9 and TRBJ1-2; D is unresolved. Germline-derived CDR1 and CDR2 are SEHNR and FQNEAQ (reference sequence). The CDR3 sequence is 13 residues long. Trimming removed 5 bases at V and 3 bases at J, with 10 bases between. CDR3 region: CASSHREDYGYTF. The CDR3 DNA sequence: TGTGCCAGCAGCCATCGAGAGGACTATGGCTACACCTTC. The full variable domain, rest sourced from reference TRBV7-9 and TRBJ1-2, is DTGVSQNPRHKITKRGQNVTFRCDPISEHNRLYWYRQTLGQGPEFLTYFQNEAQLEKSRLLSDRFSAERPKGSFSTLEIQRTEQGDSAMYLCASSHREDYGYTFGSGTRLTVV.

This rearrangement joins TRBV4-2 to TRBJ2-7, with 10 positions matching TRBD2. The CDR3 loop spans 17 amino acids. Germline CDR1 and CDR2: LGHNA and YNFKEQ. Trimming removed 1 base from V and 4 bases from J; junction bases left unmatched: 10. CDR3 nucleotides: TGTGCCAGCAGCCAAGTGAGCCCAGCGGGGGGGAAGTACGAGCAGTACTTC. This codes for CASSQVSPAGGKYEQYF.

The J gene is TRBJ2-3, the V gene TRBV7-9; D ambiguous. Trimming took off 5 bases at V and 0 bases at J, with 12 bases between the two ends. Germline CDR1 reads SEHNR; CDR2 reads FQNEAQ (reference sequence). This CDR3 contains 15 residues. The CDR3 nucleotides are TGTGCCAGCAGCGTATCGTGGGCTAGCACAGATACGCAGTATTTT. This codes for CASSVSWASTDTQYF.

V and J are TRBV29-1 and TRBJ2-1; 11 bases align to TRBD1. V dropped 7 bases and J dropped 6; count of bases not matched to a gene: 11. CDR1 is SQVTM and CDR2 is ANQGSEA in the germline V gene. The CDR3 is made up of 15 amino acids. Here the CDR3 reads CSAKGGTGGGNEQFF. CDR3 DNA: TGCAGCGCCAAAGGCGGGACAGGGGGAGGCAATGAGCAGTTCTTC.

The V and J genes are TRBV19 and TRBJ1-6; 7 nucleotides agree with TRBD1. J was trimmed by 7 bases and V by 5 bases; bases with no gene match: 8. This CDR3 is built from 15 residues. Germline loops: CDR1 LNHDA, CDR2 SQIVND (reference sequence). CDR3 residues: CASSLTGTANSPLHF. The CDR3 bases are TGTGCCAGTAGTCTGACCGGGACAGCCAATTCACCCCTCCACTTT.

The CDR3 DNA is TGTGCCAGCAGCCCCCTCCCGGCACAGGGGGTCCAATGGTATGGCTACACCTTC. It encodes CASSPLPAQGVQWYGYTF. The V gene is TRBV2, the J gene TRBJ1-2; 8 bases fit TRBD1. CDR3 length: 18 amino acids. Looked up from germline, CDR1 is SNHLY and CDR2 is FYNNEI. The V gene end was trimmed by 6 bases and the J gene end by 5 bases; junction bases not matched to a gene: 20.

This chain links TRBV14 with TRBJ1-1, with TRBD1 matching 7 bases. This CDR3 spans 14 amino acids. Trimming cost V 4 bases and J 0 bases; bases outside gene matches: 2. Germline CDR1 reads SGHDN; CDR2 reads FVKESK. CDR3 DNA: TGTGCCAGCAGCCTTAGGGGGCTGAACACTGAAGCTTTCTTT. The encoded protein is CASSLRGLNTEAFF.

Notes on this clone: Germline is not matched at one junction end, which may reflect a read error. The CDR3 sequence is CASSLNRGGAFGELFF. The CDR3 DNA reads TGTGCTAGCAGCTTAAACCGCGGGGGGGCCTTCGGGGAGCTGTTTTTT. This chain connects TRBV7-7 to TRBJ2-2, with 9 bases that match TRBD2. CDR1 SSHAT and CDR2 FNYEAQ come from the germline V gene (reference sequence). The CDR3 is 16 residues long.

V and J are TRBV19 and TRBJ2-3; D is perhaps TRBD2 (6 bases). The germline gives CDR1 LNHDA, CDR2 SQIVND (reference sequence). The CDR3 extends over 15 amino acids. The V gene lost 7 bases and the J gene lost 0 bases, with 14 bases spanning the gap. The CDR3 spells CASIPRGSSTDTQYF. The CDR3 coding sequence is TGTGCCAGTATCCCTCGGGGGAGTAGCACAGATACGCAGTATTTT.

The chain has TRBV19 and TRBJ1-1, with D tentatively TRBD1 (5 bases). V dropped 2 bases and J dropped 7 bases, with 11 bases sitting between them. The CDR3 loop spans 13 amino acids. The germline gives CDR1 LNHDA, CDR2 SQIVND (reference sequence). This CDR3 is CASSIIIGHEAFF. The CDR3, as DNA: TGTGCCAGTAGTATAATAATAGGACATGAAGCTTTCTTT.

Sample share makes this clone medium-sized. CDR3 nucleotides: TGTGCCAGCAGTGAAGGGGGGCCGAGCTCCTATAATTCACCCCTCCACTTT. It codes for CASSEGGPSSYNSPLHF. The gene calls are TRBV2 and TRBJ1-6; TRBD1 might be the D (6 bases). This CDR3 is built from 17 residues. Trimming removed 1 base from V and 0 bases from J, with 10 bases in between. Per the germline V gene, CDR1 is SNHLY and CDR2 is FYNNEI. The full variable domain, completed using reference TRBV2 and TRBJ1-6, is EPEVTQTPSHQVTQMGQEVILRCVPISNHLYFYWYRQILGQKVEFLVSFYNNEISEKSEIFDDQFSVERPDGSNFTLKIRSTKLEDSAMYFCASSEGGPSSYNSPLHFGNGTRLTVT.

This sequence joins TRBV19 and TRBJ1-5; no clear D. CDR1 and CDR2 (germline): LNHDA, SQIVND (reference sequence). CDR3 length: 17 amino acids. Trimming left V 3 bases short and J 0 bases short, with 15 bases between. The CDR3 is CASSIEVSGFSNQPQHF. The CDR3 DNA follows: TGTGCCAGTAGTATCGAAGTGAGCGGTTTTAGCAATCAGCCCCAGCATTTT.

The chain employs TRBV7-2 and TRBJ2-3, with a tentative D call TRBD2 (5 bases). Trimming took 4 bases from V and 3 from J, leaving 11 bases between them. The germline CDR1 and CDR2 sequences are SGHTA and FQGNSA. This CDR3 has 14 amino acids. CDR3 in amino acids: CASSSGIGTDTQYF. CDR3 DNA: TGTGCCAGCAGCTCGGGGATCGGAACAGATACGCAGTATTTT.

J is TRBJ2-3 and V is TRBV9, with 9 bases fitting TRBD1. The V segment lost 0 bases and the J segment 4 bases; nucleotides outside the gene matches: 3. In germline, CDR1 is SGDLS, CDR2 YYNGEE. CDR3 size: 15 residues. For the CDR3, the DNA is TGTGCCAGCAGCGTAGGCACAGGGGGCGCAGATACGCAGTATTTT. Translated, it gives CASSVGTGGADTQYF.

The CDR3 reads CALTRGGNEQFF. The CDR3 DNA sequence: TGTGCCTTAACACGGGGGGGCAATGAGCAGTTCTTC. The genes are TRBV2 and TRBJ2-1; 8 nucleotides align to TRBD2. The V gene's germline CDR1 is SNHLY and CDR2 FYNNEI. There are 12 residues in the CDR3. The V segment lost 11 bases and the J segment 6 bases; nucleotides outside the gene matches: 6.

This clone has a single count. V usage is TRBV10-3 and J usage is TRBJ2-3; D not resolved. The V end was cut by 3 bases, the J end by 2 bases, with 9 bases between. This CDR3 region has 14 residues. The V gene's germline CDR1 is ENHRY and CDR2 SYGVKD. The CDR3 bases are TGTGCCATCAGTGAAATTTCGTCCACAGATACGCAGTATTTT. It specifies CAISEISSTDTQYF.

The chain has TRBV28 and TRBJ2-3; the D gene is possibly TRBD2 (6 bases). V gave up 5 bases and J gave up 8 bases, with 14 bases separating them. CDR1 is MDHEN, CDR2 SYDVKM, per germline. This CDR3 contains 13 residues. The DNA of the CDR3 is TGTGCCAGCAGTACCAGGGAGGAGGTTACGCAGTATTTT. Translation gives CASSTREEVTQYF. Filled out from reference TRBV28 and TRBJ2-3, the complete variable domain reads DVKVTQSSRYLVKRTGEKVFLECVQDMDHENMFWYRQDPGLGLRLIYFSYDVKMKEKGDIPEGYSVSREKKERFSLILESASTNQTSMYLCASSTREEVTQYFGPGTRLTVL.

The V gene is TRBV18, the J gene TRBJ1-3, with D maybe TRBD1 (6 bases). The V end lost 3 bases, the J end lost 1 base, and 10 bases lay between the germline ends. The CDR3 spans 15 residues. Germline V gives CDR1 KGHSH, CDR2 LQKENI. CDR3: CASSPDRSSGNTIYF. CDR3 nucleotide sequence: TGTGCCAGCTCACCTGACAGGTCGTCTGGAAACACCATATATTTT. Using reference TRBV18 and TRBJ1-3 for the parts outside the CDR3, the full variable domain is NAGVMQNPRHLVRRRGQEARLRCSPMKGHSHVYWYRQLPEEGLKFMVYLQKENIIDESGMPKERFSAEFPKEGPSILRIQQVVRGDSAAYFCASSPDRSSGNTIYFGEGSWLTVV.

The V gene is TRBV19, the J gene TRBJ1-2, with D perhaps matching TRBD1 (5 bases). Per germline, CDR1 LNHDA and CDR2 SQIVND (reference sequence). The ends were cut back, 4 bases at V and 5 bases at J, with 17 bases in the middle. CDR3 length: 15 residues. As DNA, the CDR3 is TGTGCCAGTAGTAGTCCCCCCCCGGGGGGGTATGGCTACACCTTC. It yields the protein CASSSPPPGGYGYTF.

The table lists this clone with a few counts. CDR3 in amino acids: CAISDLLPGHSNEKLFF. CDR3 DNA: TGTGCCATCAGTGATCTCCTACCGGGACACAGTAATGAAAAACTGTTTTTT. The chain uses TRBV10-3 and TRBJ1-4, with a possible D match to TRBD1 (6 bases). CDR1 is ENHRY, CDR2 SYGVKD, per germline. V dropped 3 bases and J dropped 4 bases, with 18 bases sitting between them. The CDR3 spans 17 residues.

J is TRBJ2-1 and V is TRBV19; 13 nucleotides align to TRBD2. This CDR3 contains 16 residues. CDR1 LNHDA and CDR2 SQIVND come from the germline V gene (reference sequence). With V trimmed by 8 bases and J by 6 bases, 10 bases remained unmatched. This chain's CDR3 is CASVKGGLAGSNEQFF. In nucleotides, the CDR3 is TGTGCCAGTGTGAAAGGGGGACTAGCGGGGAGCAATGAGCAGTTCTTC.

The V call is TRBV7-2, the J call TRBJ2-3; maybe TRBD2 (6 bases). This CDR3 region has 14 residues. The germline V gene encodes CDR1 SGHTA and CDR2 FQGNSA. Trimming took off 1 base at V and 5 bases at J, with 10 bases between the two ends. This chain's CDR3 is CASSLDTGVDTQYF. In nucleotides, the CDR3 is TGTGCCAGCAGCTTAGATACGGGGGTAGATACGCAGTATTTT.